One and the same sample provided the 20 T cell receptor beta chains below, sequenced in a study of identical twins. TCRdb reanalysed the 5' RACE reads using MiXCR and keeps one entry per CDR3 protein. The top ten hold around 1% of the sample, which has roughly 500,000 distinct CDR3 sequences, roughly 21% seen once. The sample was also reused in another study, on T cells expressing NK-cell markers.

The sample comprised CD4+ T cells sorted from blood. All receptors derive from a woman younger than 30 in good health.

This clonotype came up a few times. V gene TRBV12-3 or TRBV12-4 combines with J gene TRBJ2-2, with 9 bases matching TRBD1. The junction had 7 bases not matched to a gene; V was cut back by 3 bases and J by 5 bases. The CDR3 is 16 amino acids. The CDR3 region has the DNA TGTGCCAGCAGTTTCGGGACAGGGACACTTACCGGGGAGCTGTTTTTT. Translating it yields CASSFGTGTLTGELFF.

J is TRBJ2-7 and V is TRBV10-1; 7 nucleotides agree with TRBD1. CDR3 length: 14 residues. The junction had 6 bases not matched to a gene; V was cut back by 5 bases and J by 2 bases. Germline loops: CDR1 WNHNN, CDR2 SYGVQD (reference sequence). CDR3 DNA: TGCGCCAGCAGTCCCGACAGGGCCACCTACGAGCAGTACTTC. Translation gives CASSPDRATYEQYF.

A few counts support this clonotype. This chain uses TRBV10-3 with TRBJ1-1, with D hard to call. Trimming stripped 6 bases from V and 1 base from J, with 6 bases between. The CDR3 has 12 residues. Germline loops: CDR1 ENHRY, CDR2 SYGVKD. The CDR3 DNA reads TGTGCCATCAGGGAAGGGAACACTGAAGCTTTCTTT. Protein product: CAIREGNTEAFF.

The CDR3 reads CAISESSGQGHQDTQYF. In DNA form, the CDR3 reads TGTGCCATCAGTGAGTCCTCGGGACAGGGGCACCAAGATACGCAGTATTTT. J is TRBJ2-3 and V is TRBV10-3, with 10 bases matching TRBD1. The germline V gene encodes CDR1 ENHRY and CDR2 SYGVKD. Trimming removed 0 bases from V and 5 bases from J; junction bases left unmatched: 8. The CDR3 has 17 amino acids.

V gene TRBV12-3 or TRBV12-4 combines with J gene TRBJ2-1; D is uncertain. This CDR3 comprises 16 residues. Trimming cost V 2 bases and J 3 bases, with 14 bases left between them. The CDR3 DNA sequence: TGTGCCAGCAGTTTACGGGCAGGTTACAGCTACAATGAGCAGTTCTTC. Translating it yields CASSLRAGYSYNEQFF.

The rearrangement links TRBV29-1 to TRBJ2-1; 12 bases match TRBD2. The germline gives CDR1 SQVTM, CDR2 ANQGSEA. The trim removed 6 bases at V and 5 bases at J, leaving 8 bases unmatched. The CDR3 runs to 15 residues. The CDR3 DNA reads as TGCAGCGTAAAGGCTAGCGGGGGGGCGGACAATGAGCAGTTCTTC. Amino acid sequence: CSVKASGGADNEQFF.

The CDR3 loop is CASSFREPWADEQYF. Written as DNA, the CDR3 is TGTGCCAGCAGTTTTCGGGAACCCTGGGCGGACGAGCAGTACTTC. The rearrangement uses TRBV6-5 and TRBJ2-7; D is possibly TRBD2 (5 bases). Per the germline V gene, CDR1 is MNHEY and CDR2 is SVGAGI. The CDR3 spans 15 residues. The germline V and J ends were trimmed by 4 bases and 5 bases, with 18 bases remaining between them.

The chain couples TRBV10-3 to TRBJ1-2; D might be TRBD1 (5 bases). The germline V and J ends were trimmed by 3 bases and 4 bases, with 9 bases remaining between them. This CDR3 spans 13 amino acids. Germline CDR1 ENHRY, CDR2 SYGVKD. CDR3 bases: TGTGCCATCAGTGACAGGGAGAGCTATGGCTACACCTTC. Its protein is CAISDRESYGYTF.

The chain combines TRBV24-1 with TRBJ2-1; D unresolved. The CDR3 loop spans 12 amino acids. CDR1 is KGHDR, CDR2 SFDVKD, per germline. Trimming removed 3 bases from V and 7 bases from J, with 6 bases in between. As DNA, the CDR3 is TGTGCCACCAGTGATGCCCGGAATGAGCAGTTCTTC. Translated: CATSDARNEQFF.

In its sample, this clonotype was seen a few times. V gene TRBV5-1 combines with J gene TRBJ2-3, with a tentative D call TRBD2 (6 bases). Germline values: CDR1 SGHRS, CDR2 YFSETQ. The CDR3 is 16 amino acids. V lost 7 bases to trimming and J lost 0 bases, with 18 bases between them. The CDR3 DNA is TGCGCCAGCGCTTTTTTGCGGGGATCTAGCACAGATACGCAGTATTTT. Protein product: CASAFLRGSSTDTQYF.

CDR3 loop: CSAEYNEKLFF. DNA for the CDR3: TGCAGTGCTGAGTATAATGAAAAACTGTTTTTT. The gene calls are TRBV20-1 and TRBJ1-4; D is ambiguous. The V end was cut by 5 bases, the J end by 4 bases, with 5 bases between. The germline V gene has CDR1 DFQATT and CDR2 SNEGSKA (reference sequence). The CDR3 is made up of 11 amino acids.

This chain uses TRBV18 with TRBJ1-1, with 8 positions matching TRBD1. The CDR3 has 14 amino acids. V lost 4 bases, J lost 2 bases, and 3 bases stayed unmatched. Per the germline V gene, CDR1 is KGHSH and CDR2 is LQKENI. The CDR3 spells CASSRGQDNTEAFF. CDR3 DNA: TGTGCCAGCTCACGGGGACAGGATAACACTGAAGCTTTCTTT. Supplemented by reference TRBV18 and TRBJ1-1, the full variable domain reads NAGVMQNPRHLVRRRGQEARLRCSPMKGHSHVYWYRQLPEEGLKFMVYLQKENIIDESGMPKERFSAEFPKEGPSILRIQQVVRGDSAAYFCASSRGQDNTEAFFGQGTRLTVV.

The CDR3 sequence is CASSRHLGTTYNEQFF. In nucleotides, the CDR3 is TGCGCCAGCAGTAGACACCTTGGGACAACCTACAATGAGCAGTTCTTC. The rearrangement uses TRBV10-2 and TRBJ2-1, with D possibly TRBD1 on 6 matching bases. Trimming stripped 5 bases from V and 2 bases from J, with 16 bases between. This CDR3 has 16 amino acids. CDR1 and CDR2 (germline): WSHSY, SAAADI.

This clonotype has only a few counts. V gene TRBV2 combines with J gene TRBJ2-7; D is tentatively TRBD1 or TRBD2 (7 bases each). This CDR3 is 12 amino acids long. The germline V gene encodes CDR1 SNHLY and CDR2 FYNNEI. V was pared by 6 bases and J by 10 bases, with 16 bases between. This CDR3 reads CASRITGEGQYF. The CDR3 region has the DNA TGTGCCAGCAGGATAACAGGGGAGGGACAGTACTTC.

This clonotype came up a few times. The chain joins TRBV9 to TRBJ1-4; D is unresolved. V was pared by 6 bases and J by 8 bases, with 5 bases between. The CDR3 is 10 amino acids. In germline, CDR1 is SGDLS, CDR2 YYNGEE. The CDR3 DNA is TGTGCCAGCACCGGGGAAAAACTGTTTTTT. Amino acids: CASTGEKLFF.

This clonotype was detected only a few times. This sequence joins TRBV20-1 and TRBJ1-2; 7 bases fit TRBD1. Germline trimming cut 4 bases from V and 2 bases from J; bases unmatched to any gene: 7. The V gene's germline CDR1 is DFQATT and CDR2 SNEGSKA (reference sequence). This CDR3 region has 14 residues. The CDR3 coding sequence is TGCAGTGCTACCCGGGACAGTTGGAACTATGGCTACACCTTC. This gives the protein CSATRDSWNYGYTF.

The V call is TRBV20-1, the J call TRBJ2-1; D call uncertain. CDR1 and CDR2 from the germline V gene are DFQATT and SNEGSKA (reference sequence). The CDR3 contains 14 residues. V gave up 3 bases and J gave up 0 bases, with 9 bases separating them. CDR3 sequence: CSARGMSSYNEQFF. The CDR3 DNA reads as TGCAGTGCTAGGGGTATGAGCTCCTACAATGAGCAGTTCTTC.

This clonotype was seen only a few times. This sequence joins TRBV2 and TRBJ1-1; D call uncertain. V shed 7 bases and J shed 2 bases, with 14 bases lying between them. This CDR3 has 14 amino acids. Germline CDR1 SNHLY, CDR2 FYNNEI. The CDR3 loop reads CASNPGRENTEAFF. The CDR3 DNA reads TGTGCCAGCAATCCGGGGAGGGAAAACACTGAAGCTTTCTTT.

The J gene is TRBJ2-1, the V gene TRBV7-2; TRBD2 aligns across 10 bases. CDR3 size: 17 residues. Germline trimming cut 6 bases from V and 3 bases from J; bases unmatched to any gene: 11. Germline-derived CDR1 and CDR2 are SGHTA and FQGNSA. The CDR3 is CASRKTGWTSGYNEQFF. The CDR3 DNA reads as TGTGCCAGCAGGAAGACAGGTTGGACTAGCGGCTACAATGAGCAGTTCTTC.

The CDR3 reads CASSPRLAGGKIDEQFF. The CDR3 bases are TGTGCCAGCAGCCCAAGACTAGCGGGAGGCAAGATCGATGAGCAGTTCTTC. This chain links TRBV11-2 with TRBJ2-1; 13 nucleotides line up with TRBD2. This CDR3 comprises 17 residues. V trimming: 5 bases; J trimming: 8 bases; junction bases outside the gene matches: 12. Germline V CDR1 and CDR2: SGHAT, FQNNGV. Supplemented by reference TRBV11-2 and TRBJ2-1, the full variable domain reads EAGVAQSPRYKIIEKRQSVAFWCNPISGHATLYWYQQILGQGPKLLIQFQNNGVVDDSQLPKDRFSAERLKGVDSTLKIQPAKLEDSAVYLCASSPRLAGGKIDEQFFGPGTRLTVL.